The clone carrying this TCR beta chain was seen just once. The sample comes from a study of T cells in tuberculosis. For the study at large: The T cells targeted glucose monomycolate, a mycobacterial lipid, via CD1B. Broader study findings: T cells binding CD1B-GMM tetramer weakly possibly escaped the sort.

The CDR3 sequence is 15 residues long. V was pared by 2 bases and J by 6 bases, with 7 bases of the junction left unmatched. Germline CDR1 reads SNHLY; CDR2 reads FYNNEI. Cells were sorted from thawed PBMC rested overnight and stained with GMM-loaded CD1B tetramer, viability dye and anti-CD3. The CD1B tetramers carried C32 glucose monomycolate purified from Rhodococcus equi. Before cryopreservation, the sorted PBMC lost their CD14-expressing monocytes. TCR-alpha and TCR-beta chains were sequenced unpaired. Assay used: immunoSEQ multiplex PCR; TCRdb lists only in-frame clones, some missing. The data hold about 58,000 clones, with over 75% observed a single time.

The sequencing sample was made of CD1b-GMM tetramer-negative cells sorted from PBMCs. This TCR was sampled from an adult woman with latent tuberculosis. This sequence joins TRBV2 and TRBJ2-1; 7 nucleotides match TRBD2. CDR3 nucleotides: TGTGCCAGCAGTGAACGTGGGGGGGTCCTCAATGAGCAGTTCTTC. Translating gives CASSERGGVLNEQFF.